The 26 T cell receptor beta chains below all came from one sample that was sequenced in a study of tissue T cells after allogeneic stem cell transplantation. Time point: mouse harvest day 14 after allogeneic transplant. Mouse grafts combined 10^7 T-cell-depleted bone marrow cells with 10^6 splenic CD5+ T cells. The table came from immunoSEQ multiplex PCR; TCRdb's copy has only in-frame clones and leaves some out. This sample yields roughly 8,600 clones, of which around 33% are seen a single time; 2.5% to 3.5% belongs to the top ten. Material for sequencing was skin. The origin of the receptors is a female BALB/c mouse given C57BL/6 T cells with graft-versus-host disease after an allogeneic hematopoietic cell transplant.

There are a few counts of this clone. These gene names are mouse names. The read terminates 1 residue ahead of where the CDR3 ends, so the germline J gene completes it. The rearrangement links TRBV26 to TRBJ2-4; D is uncertain. The ends were cut back, 4 bases at V and 0 bases at J, with 2 bases in the middle. CDR1 and CDR2 from the germline V gene are KGHPV and FQNQEV (reference sequence). The CDR3 totals 12 residues. The part of the CDR3 DNA that was read is TGTGCCAGCAGTCCCAGTCAAAACACCTTGTAC. Residues: CASSPSQNTLY. Given in full, the CDR3 is CASSPSQNTLYF.

This clone occurred a few times. Gene names denote mouse genes. The observed sequence ends 1 residue before the CDR3 terminus, with the missing tail filled in from the germline J gene. The chain uses TRBV26 and TRBJ1-3; 7 nucleotides line up with TRBD1. Germline V gene sequence: CDR1 KGHPV, CDR2 FQNQEV (reference sequence). The length of the CDR3 is 13 residues. J was trimmed by 5 bases and V by 4 bases; bases with no gene match: 2. CDR3 sequence reads: CASSRQGRNTLYF. The covered CDR3 bases are TGTGCCAGCAGTCGACAGGGAAGAAATACGCTCTAT.

In this sample, this clone turned up a few times. The genes are named according to mouse. The read ends 1 residue before the CDR3 terminus; that terminus is restored from the germline J gene. The chain couples TRBV26 to TRBJ1-2, with a possible D match to TRBD1 (6 bases). CDR1 and CDR2 (germline): KGHPV, FQNQEV (reference sequence). This CDR3 contains 14 residues. Between the trimmed V and J ends, which lost 2 bases and 0 bases, there was a span of 7 bases. CDR3: CASSLGTSNSDYTF. The CDR3 DNA, read in part, is TGTGCCAGCAGTCTGGGGACATCAAACTCCGACTACACC.

Notes on this clone: Each gene name is a mouse one. The read comes to an end 1 residue before the CDR3 does, leaving the germline J gene to fill in the end. V gene TRBV26 combines with J gene TRBJ1-1, with D hard to call. Germline assignment: CDR1 KGHPV and CDR2 FQNQEV (reference sequence). Trimming left V 3 bases short and J 0 bases short, with 5 bases between. CDR3 length: 13 amino acids. The part of the CDR3 DNA that was read is TGTGCCAGCAGTCTTCAGACAAACACAGAAGTCTTC. This translates into CASSLQTNTEVF. The CDR3 as a whole reads CASSLQTNTEVFF.

About this clone: Any gene name here is a mouse gene name. The CDR3 here is CASSLGTGGGNTLYF. CDR3 DNA, as far as it was read: TGTGCCAGCAGTCTCGGGACAGGGGGTGGAAATACGCTCTAT. V gene TRBV26 combines with J gene TRBJ1-3; 11 bases match TRBD1. The CDR3 end lies 1 residue beyond the end of the read and is filled in from the germline J gene. This CDR3 comprises 15 residues. V was clipped by 3 bases and J by 3 bases; unmatched bases: 1. Germline assignment: CDR1 KGHPV and CDR2 FQNQEV (reference sequence).

This clone is termed medium-sized (0.01 to 0.1%). Mouse germline and gene names are used. The read comes to an end 1 residue before the CDR3 does, leaving the germline J gene to fill in the end. V is TRBV12-1 and J is TRBJ2-7, with 10 bases that match TRBD1. This CDR3 has 13 residues. The V gene end was trimmed by 2 bases and the J gene end by 6 bases; junction bases not matched to a gene: 3. From germline, CDR1 is SGHSN and CDR2 HYEKVE. The DNA read from the CDR3 is TGTGCCAGCTCTCCTCGGGACAGGGGTGAACAGTAC. Translated, it gives CASSPRDRGEQY. The complete CDR3 reads CASSPRDRGEQYF.

Turning to this clone: The gene names here belong to mouse. The CDR3 bases that were read are TGCTCCAGCAGTCAATCGACTGGGGGGGCGCGGGAACAGTAC. Translated, it gives CSSSQSTGGAREQY. The whole CDR3 region reads CSSSQSTGGAREQYF. This sequence joins TRBV23 and TRBJ2-7; the listed D gene, TRBD2, was not tested against the DNA. The read terminates 1 residue before the CDR3 end, so the remaining end is supplied by the germline J gene. Per germline, CDR1 KGHTA and CDR2 FQNQQP. The CDR3 has 15 residues.

This clone was detected once. Gene names denote mouse genes. The missing CDR3 end, 1 residue past where the read stops, is filled in from the germline J gene. The V gene is TRBV26, the J gene TRBJ2-3, with 9 bases that match TRBD2. This CDR3 comprises 15 residues. V lost 3 bases to trimming and J lost 0 bases; unmatched junction nucleotides: 1. Germline V gene data show CDR1 as KGHPV and CDR2 as FQNQEV (reference sequence). Partial CDR3 DNA: TGTGCCAGCAGTCTCTGGGGGGGGAGTGCAGAAACGCTGTAT. Its protein is CASSLWGGSAETLY. The CDR3 reads in full as CASSLWGGSAETLYF.

This clone is labeled medium-sized. All gene names here are mouse names. The read is 1 residue too short to cover the CDR3 end, so that end is filled in from the germline J gene. The chain is built from TRBV26 and TRBJ2-1; D is perhaps TRBD1 or TRBD2 (5 bases each). The V end lost 4 bases, the J end lost 1 base, and 5 bases lay between the germline ends. Per germline, CDR1 KGHPV and CDR2 FQNQEV (reference sequence). This CDR3 region has 13 residues. Incomplete CDR3 DNA: TGTGCCAGCAGTCGGGACAACTATGCTGAGCAGTTC. Translation gives CASSRDNYAEQF. The complete CDR3 protein is CASSRDNYAEQFF.

Details on this clone: The listed genes are named as in mouse. Coverage ceases 1 residue before the CDR3 finishes, and the germline J gene fills in the end. V usage is TRBV31 and J usage is TRBJ2-7, with 8 bases aligning to TRBD2. V trimming: 0 bases; J trimming: 3 bases; junction bases outside the gene matches: 1. The CDR3 runs 13 residues. CDR1 and CDR2 from the germline V gene are GKSSPN and SITVG. The CDR3 sequence: CAWSLWGDYEQYF. The part of the CDR3 DNA that was read is TGTGCCTGGAGTCTCTGGGGGGACTATGAACAGTAC.

Comments on this clone: Genes and germline come from the mouse. The read terminates 1 residue before the CDR3 end, so the remaining end is supplied by the germline J gene. This chain connects TRBV3 to TRBJ1-1, with D perhaps TRBD1 (5 bases). Deletions cut 3 bases from V and 7 bases from J, with 6 bases between. The CDR3 has 11 amino acids. Germline CDR1 is SNHLY and CDR2 is FYNGKV (reference sequence). The CDR3 spells CASSLRGEVFF. Incomplete CDR3 DNA: TGTGCCAGCAGCTTGAGGGGAGAAGTCTTC.

Worth noting for this clone: Gene names and germline refer to mouse. The CDR3 extends 1 residue past the end of the read, so its final part is completed from the germline J gene. The rearrangement links TRBV15 to TRBJ2-2; TRBD1 aligns across 8 bases. The germline V gene has CDR1 SGHND and CDR2 FRSKSL. The V gene end was trimmed by 6 bases and the J gene end by 6 bases; junction bases not matched to a gene: 9. This CDR3 has 15 residues. Incomplete CDR3 DNA: TGTGCCAGCAGCCCCGGACAGGGAGGGGCCGGGCAGCTCTAC. This sequence encodes CASSPGQGGAGQLY. The complete CDR3 sequence is CASSPGQGGAGQLYF.

This clone has more than one count but fewer than ten. Genes here carry mouse names. Read coverage stops 1 residue before the CDR3 terminus; the germline J gene supplies the remainder. The chain uses TRBV15 and TRBJ2-1, with D possibly TRBD1 on 5 matching bases. The CDR3 spans 14 residues. The germline V and J ends were trimmed by 2 bases and 3 bases, with 8 bases remaining between them. CDR1 and CDR2 from the germline V gene are SGHND and FRSKSL. The chain's CDR3 is CASSLRTIYAEQFF. The covered CDR3 bases are TGTGCCAGCAGTTTAAGGACAATCTATGCTGAGCAGTTC.

Comment on this clone: Mouse germline and gene names are used. Read coverage stops 1 residue before the CDR3 terminus; the germline J gene supplies the remainder. This chain uses TRBV20 with TRBJ2-4; no firm D call. Germline-derived CDR1 and CDR2 are GFQATS and STVNSAI. Trimming shortened V by 0 bases and J by 0 bases, and 4 bases separated the two germline ends. There are 13 residues in the CDR3. The CDR3 DNA, read in part, is TGTGGTGCTAGGGACAGAAGTCAAAACACCTTGTAC. Translated, it gives CGARDRSQNTLY. In full, the CDR3 reads CGARDRSQNTLYF.

This clone was recorded a few times. Gene names follow the mouse nomenclature. The CDR3 is cut off 1 residue early in the read; its end comes from the germline J gene. The chain links TRBV24 to TRBJ1-4; TRBD1 matches 8 bases. The CDR3 is 16 residues long. CDR1 KGHTA and CDR2 FRNEEI come from the germline V gene. After removal of 5 bases from V and 0 bases from J, the junction contained 5 bases not matched to a gene. CDR3 protein: CASSTGTGVSNERLFF. The DNA read from the CDR3 is TGTGCCAGCAGTACCGGGACAGGAGTTTCCAACGAAAGATTATTT.

In its sample, this clone was seen a few times. Mouse gene names apply. Coverage ceases 1 residue before the CDR3 finishes, and the germline J gene fills in the end. The chain uses TRBV23 and TRBJ2-5; the DNA was not compared with TRBD2, the D call given in the table. The V gene's germline CDR1 is KGHTA and CDR2 FQNQQP. The CDR3 is 14 amino acids. The CDR3 bases that were read are TGCTCCAGCAGTCGCCCGGGACTGGTAGACACCCAGTAC. It codes for CSSSRPGLVDTQY. The full CDR3 sequence reads CSSSRPGLVDTQYF.

This clone was observed a handful of times. Each gene name is a mouse one. The read is 1 residue too short to cover the CDR3 end, so that end is filled in from the germline J gene. This chain links TRBV26 with TRBJ2-5; D is possibly TRBD1 (5 bases). The length of the CDR3 is 14 residues. Germline values: CDR1 KGHPV, CDR2 FQNQEV (reference sequence). Deletions cut 0 bases from V and 3 bases from J, with 7 bases between. CDR3 DNA, as far as it was read: TGTGCCAGCAGTCTGTCTGGACAACAAGACACCCAGTAC. Amino acid sequence: CASSLSGQQDTQY. The whole CDR3 sequence reads CASSLSGQQDTQYF.

This clone was picked up a small number of times. The gene names here belong to mouse. The CDR3 goes on 1 residue after the read ends, and that part is filled in from the germline J gene. The rearrangement joins TRBV3 to TRBJ1-4; D may be TRBD1 (5 bases). The V end was cut by 5 bases, the J end by 5 bases, with 6 bases between. CDR1 SNHLY and CDR2 FYNGKV come from the germline V gene (reference sequence). This CDR3 region has 12 residues. This CDR3 is CASSGQNERLFF. The covered CDR3 bases are TGTGCCAGCAGCGGACAAAACGAAAGATTATTT.

This clone was counted a few times. Gene labels here are mouse ones. Read coverage stops 1 residue before the CDR3 terminus; the germline J gene supplies the remainder. The chain couples TRBV26 to TRBJ1-1; 7 bases line up with TRBD1. With 1 base clipped from V and 3 bases from J, the junction kept 5 bases outside the gene matches. The CDR3 extends over 15 amino acids. Germline values: CDR1 KGHPV, CDR2 FQNQEV (reference sequence). CDR3 protein: CASSLLSGGHTEVFF. Incomplete CDR3 DNA: TGTGCCAGCAGTCTGTTATCAGGGGGGCACACAGAAGTCTTC. Looking up the rest from reference TRBV26 and TRBJ1-1 gives the full variable domain: NSKVIQTPRYLVKGQGQKAKMRCIPEKGHPVVFWYQQNKNNEFKFLINFQNQEVLQQIDMTEKRFSAECPSNSPCSLEIQSSEAGDSALYLCASSLLSGGHTEVFFGKGTRLTVV.

This clone is labeled as medium-sized (0.01 to 0.1%). Gene names follow the mouse nomenclature. The read terminates 1 residue before the CDR3 end, so the remaining end is supplied by the germline J gene. The V gene is TRBV26, the J gene TRBJ2-2; D perhaps matches TRBD1 (5 bases). This CDR3 is 14 amino acids long. Germline CDR1 KGHPV, CDR2 FQNQEV (reference sequence). Trimming took 3 bases from V and 1 from J, leaving 6 bases between them. CDR3 loop: CASSLGVNTGQLYF. CDR3 DNA (partial): TGTGCCAGCAGTCTAGGGGTAAACACCGGGCAGCTCTAC.

On this clone: Mouse germline and gene names are used. The DNA ends 1 residue before the CDR3 does, and the rest of the CDR3 is filled in from the germline J gene. The chain uses TRBV15 and TRBJ2-5, with 11 bases matching TRBD2. V trimming: 6 bases; J trimming: 4 bases; junction bases outside the gene matches: 3. This CDR3 spans 14 amino acids. In germline, CDR1 is SGHND, CDR2 FRSKSL. Partial CDR3 DNA: TGTGCCAGCAGACTGGGGGGGCGAGAAGACACCCAGTAC. Translating gives CASRLGGREDTQY. The full CDR3 reads CASRLGGREDTQYF.

Remarks on this clone: Each gene name is a mouse one. Coverage ceases 1 residue before the CDR3 finishes, and the germline J gene fills in the end. The V and J genes are TRBV26 and TRBJ2-2; no reliable D call. This CDR3 region has 12 residues. The V end was cut by 7 bases, the J end by 1 base, with 4 bases between. The germline CDR1 and CDR2 sequences are KGHPV and FQNQEV (reference sequence). The CDR3 here is CASNLNTGQLYF. CDR3 DNA (partial): TGTGCCAGCAACCTAAACACCGGGCAGCTCTAC.

A remark on this clone: This may be a read error, as it is one base from a much larger clone. Germline and genes here are mouse. Read data end 1 residue before the CDR3 end; the end is taken from the germline J gene. The chain couples TRBV17 to TRBJ2-2; TRBD2 aligns across 7 bases. Germline trimming cut 1 base from V and 7 bases from J; bases unmatched to any gene: 9. The germline CDR1 and CDR2 sequences are MNHDT and YYDKIL. CDR3 length: 16 amino acids. The CDR3 reads CASSRAGGPGIGQLYF. The CDR3 bases that were read are TGTGCTAGCAGTAGAGCTGGGGGACCAGGCATCGGGCAGCTCTAC.

On this clone: Genes and germline come from the mouse. The missing CDR3 end, 1 residue past where the read stops, is filled in from the germline J gene. The chain employs TRBV5 and TRBJ2-4, with 11 bases identical to TRBD2. This CDR3 spans 14 amino acids. The germline gives CDR1 LGHNA, CDR2 YNLKQL (reference sequence). Losses at the gene ends were 4 bases for V and 4 bases for J; bases not matched to a gene: 1. CDR3: CASSPGLGENTLYF. The sequenced part of the CDR3 DNA is TGTGCCAGCAGCCCGGGACTGGGGGAAAACACCTTGTAC.

By share, this clone ranks as medium-sized. Any gene name here is a mouse gene name. The read ends 1 residue before the CDR3 terminus; that terminus is restored from the germline J gene. The chain couples TRBV5 to TRBJ1-3, with 7 bases identical to TRBD1. Germline V lookup: CDR1 LGHNA, CDR2 YNLKQL (reference sequence). Trimming took 4 bases from V and 1 from J; bases not matched to a gene: 1. This CDR3 comprises 14 residues. CDR3: CASSPQGSGNTLYF. The CDR3 bases that were read are TGTGCCAGCAGCCCACAGGGGTCTGGAAATACGCTCTAT.

In this sample, this clone turned up a few times. The junction does not match germline at one end; this may be a read error. The listed genes are named as in mouse. The CDR3 is cut off 1 residue early in the read; its end comes from the germline J gene. The chain employs TRBV20 and TRBJ2-7; weak D call: TRBD2 (8 bases). CDR3 length equals 11 residues. Germline assignment: CDR1 GFQATS and CDR2 STVNSAI. The DNA read from the CDR3 is TGCCAGGGGGGGGGCGCTTTTGAACAGTAC. Its translation is CQGGGAFEQY. Given in full, the CDR3 is CQGGGAFEQYF. Looking up the rest from reference TRBV20 and TRBJ2-7 gives the full variable domain: GALVYQYPRRTICKSGTSMRMECQAVGFQATSVAWYRQSPQKTFELIALSTVNSAIKYEQNFTQEKFPISHPNLSFSSMTVLNAYLEDRGLYLCQGGGAFEQYFGPGTRLTVL.